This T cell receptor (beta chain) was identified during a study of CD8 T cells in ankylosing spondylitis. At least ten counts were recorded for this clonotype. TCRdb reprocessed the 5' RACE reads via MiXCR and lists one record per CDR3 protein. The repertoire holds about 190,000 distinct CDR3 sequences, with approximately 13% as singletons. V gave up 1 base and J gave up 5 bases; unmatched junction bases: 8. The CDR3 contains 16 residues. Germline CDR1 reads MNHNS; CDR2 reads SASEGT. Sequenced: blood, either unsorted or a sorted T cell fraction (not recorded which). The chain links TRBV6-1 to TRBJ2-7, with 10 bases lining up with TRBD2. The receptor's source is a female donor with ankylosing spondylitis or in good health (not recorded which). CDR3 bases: TGTGCCAGCAGTGAAGTTCCTAGCGGGAGTGCGAACGAGCAGTACTTC. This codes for CASSEVPSGSANEQYF.